The 17 T cell receptor beta chains reported below all come from one sample, sequenced in a study of T-cell memory formation after mild COVID-19 (dated by TCRdb to the early 2020s). Libraries were constructed by 5' RACE. Sequenced using an Illumina NovaSeq 6000. TCRdb reanalyzed the raw reads on its own, using fastp at Q25 for trimming and MiXCR for clone calling, and kept in-frame beta chains. A single entry per CDR3 protein holds the most common genes and DNA from its merged rows. This sample is represented by fewer than 450,000 distinct CDR3 sequences; approximately 25% of them were singletons. Together, the top ten hold about 8.7% of the sample. The sample consisted of PBMCs or a T cell subset sorted from them (not recorded which). The source of these receptors is an adult woman who had mild COVID-19 (a few samples of this study predate the infection). The sample titles of this study are shuffled in the database, so cell type and time point are left out; the donor was told from shared clones.

V and J are TRBV12-3 or TRBV12-4 and TRBJ1-5; 8 bases agree with TRBD1. Trimming at V came to 6 bases and at J to 2 bases, leaving 3 bases not matched to a gene. The CDR3 length is 14 residues. Here the CDR3 DNA reads TGTGCCAGCAGGAAGACAGGGGGCAATCAGCCCCAGCATTTT. Its protein product is CASRKTGGNQPQHF.

This clonotype was counted a few times. The chain employs TRBV29-1 and TRBJ2-2; 10 bases match TRBD2. CDR3 length: 16 amino acids. CDR1 SQVTM and CDR2 ANQGSEA come from the germline V gene. The V gene end was trimmed by 4 bases and the J gene end by 2 bases; junction bases not matched to a gene: 7. CDR3 loop: CSVAGLAEFNTGELFF. CDR3 coding DNA: TGCAGCGTTGCCGGACTAGCGGAGTTTAACACCGGGGAGCTGTTTTTT.

This clonotype was seen a handful of times. The chain is built from TRBV12-3 or TRBV12-4 and TRBJ1-1; 9 nucleotides align to TRBD1. V was clipped by 6 bases and J by 1 base; unmatched bases: 9. This CDR3 comprises 16 residues. CDR3: CASRIRGQGKNTEAFF. The CDR3 region has the DNA TGTGCCAGCAGAATTAGGGGACAGGGTAAGAACACTGAAGCTTTCTTT.

The CDR3, as DNA: TGTGCCAGCGCAGGGTACCAAGAGACCCAGTACTTC. Amino acids: CASAGYQETQYF. The chain combines TRBV5-5 with TRBJ2-5; possibly TRBD1 for D (5 bases). The CDR3 totals 12 residues. Germline CDR1 and CDR2: SGHKS and YYEKEE (reference sequence). With 7 bases removed from V and 0 bases from J, the gap between germline ends came to 7 bases.

The chain carries TRBV4-2 and TRBJ2-3, with 9 bases that match TRBD2. The CDR3 is 16 residues long. Trimming took 2 bases from V and 1 from J; bases not matched to a gene: 4. CDR1 LGHNA and CDR2 YNFKEQ come from the germline V gene. CDR3 coding DNA: TGTGCCAGCAGCCAAACGCGGGAGGGGGGCACAGATACGCAGTATTTT. Translating gives CASSQTREGGTDTQYF.

V gene TRBV10-3 combines with J gene TRBJ1-2, with 7 bases identical to TRBD1. The J segment lost 4 bases and the V segment lost 4 bases, leaving 6 bases of the junction unmatched. The CDR3 length is 14 residues. The germline V gene has CDR1 ENHRY and CDR2 SYGVKD. CDR3 in amino acids: CAISGATGTYGYTF. For the CDR3, the DNA is TGTGCCATCAGTGGGGCGACAGGGACCTATGGCTACACCTTC.

The chain is built from TRBV13 and TRBJ1-1; 7 positions agree with TRBD1. The CDR3 spans 11 residues. Germline V CDR1 and CDR2: PRHDT, FYEKMQ (reference sequence). The V and J ends lost 10 bases and 3 bases, in that order; junction bases with no gene match: 2. CDR3 nucleotide sequence: TGTGCCACCGGGACAGACACTGAAGCTTTCTTT. Its protein is CATGTDTEAFF.

This chain connects TRBV19 to TRBJ1-1; D gene ambiguous. Germline V lookup: CDR1 LNHDA, CDR2 SQIVND (reference sequence). This CDR3 region has 12 residues. Between the trimmed V and J ends, which lost 3 bases and 3 bases, there was a span of 5 bases. CDR3 sequence reads: CASSMGYTEAFF. The CDR3 DNA sequence: TGTGCCAGTAGTATGGGATACACTGAAGCTTTCTTT.

This clonotype was counted only a few times. This chain joins TRBV12-3 or TRBV12-4 and TRBJ1-1; 7 bases are shared with TRBD1. The length of the CDR3 is 17 residues. The V segment lost 5 bases and the J segment 1 base; nucleotides outside the gene matches: 13. Written as DNA, the CDR3 is TGTGCCAGCAGTCTCAACAGGCCCGGACAGGCGAACACTGAAGCTTTCTTT. Translated: CASSLNRPGQANTEAFF.

This clonotype was recorded a few times. CDR3 residues: CASSQLAGVQETQYF. In nucleotides, the CDR3 is TGTGCCAGCAGCCAACTAGCGGGGGTCCAAGAGACCCAGTACTTC. V gene TRBV14 combines with J gene TRBJ2-5; 10 bases map to TRBD2. The germline CDR1 and CDR2 sequences are SGHDN and FVKESK. The length of the CDR3 is 15 residues. The V gene end was trimmed by 2 bases and the J gene end by 1 base; junction bases not matched to a gene: 1.

The CDR3 is CASSPVEGVASYGYTF. The DNA for the CDR3 is TGTGCCAGCTCACCAGTGGAGGGGGTCGCTAGCTATGGCTACACCTTC. The chain employs TRBV18 and TRBJ1-2, with a tentative D call TRBD1 (6 bases). The germline V gene has CDR1 KGHSH and CDR2 LQKENI. V was pared by 2 bases and J by 4 bases, with 17 bases between. The CDR3 spans 16 residues.

This clonotype was recorded a few times. The chain joins TRBV7-2 to TRBJ2-1, with 10 bases aligning to TRBD2. The CDR3 is 16 residues long. With 1 base clipped from V and 4 bases from J, the junction kept 4 bases outside the gene matches. CDR1 is SGHTA, CDR2 FQGNSA, per germline. The CDR3 bases are TGTGCCAGCAGCTTAGGCCCAGCGGGAGGGTACAATGAGCAGTTCTTC. It translates to CASSLGPAGGYNEQFF.

The chain uses TRBV5-1 and TRBJ2-3; TRBD2 matches 11 bases. Trimming removed 0 bases from V and 0 bases from J; junction bases left unmatched: 12. Germline values: CDR1 SGHRS, CDR2 YFSETQ. This CDR3 contains 20 residues. The chain's CDR3 is CASSLGALAGDLTSTDTQYF. The CDR3, as DNA: TGCGCCAGCAGCTTGGGCGCACTAGCGGGGGACCTTACTAGCACAGATACGCAGTATTTT. Together with reference TRBV5-1 and TRBJ2-3, the CDR3 gives the full variable domain: KAGVTQTPRYLIKTRGQQVTLSCSPISGHRSVSWYQQTPGQGLQFLFEYFSETQRNKGNFPGRFSGRQFSNSRSEMNVSTLELGDSALYLCASSLGALAGDLTSTDTQYFGPGTRLTVL.

The V gene is TRBV5-1, the J gene TRBJ2-7; TRBD2 might be the D (7 bases). CDR3 length equals 16 residues. Germline CDR1 SGHRS, CDR2 YFSETQ. V lost 4 bases and J lost 0, with 17 bases in between. In nucleotides, the CDR3 is TGCGCCAGCAGCCCCCTTAGGGGGGGCCTCTCCTACGAGCAGTACTTC. Encoded protein: CASSPLRGGLSYEQYF.

The chain carries TRBV7-2 and TRBJ1-5, with 7 bases fitting TRBD1. The germline gives CDR1 SGHTA, CDR2 FQGNSA. The junction had 4 bases not matched to a gene; V was cut back by 5 bases and J by 0 bases. CDR3 length: 15 amino acids. CDR3 nucleotide sequence: TGTGCCAGCAGCCAAGGGGGCAGTAGCAATCAGCCCCAGCATTTT. It encodes CASSQGGSSNQPQHF.

The sample holds a few counts of this clonotype. The chain recombines TRBV5-1 with TRBJ2-1; TRBD2 matches 12 bases. The V segment lost 4 bases and the J segment 0 bases; nucleotides outside the gene matches: 14. This CDR3 is built from 20 residues. Per germline, CDR1 SGHRS and CDR2 YFSETQ. CDR3 sequence (DNA): TGCGCCAGCAGCGTCCCGACCGGGACTAGCGGGTCCTCCTCCTACAATGAGCAGTTCTTC. This gives the protein CASSVPTGTSGSSSYNEQFF. The whole variable domain, remainder taken from reference TRBV5-1 and TRBJ2-1, is KAGVTQTPRYLIKTRGQQVTLSCSPISGHRSVSWYQQTPGQGLQFLFEYFSETQRNKGNFPGRFSGRQFSNSRSEMNVSTLELGDSALYLCASSVPTGTSGSSSYNEQFFGPGTRLTVL.

The chain uses TRBV6-1 and TRBJ2-1, with 8 bases lining up with TRBD1. Trimming removed 4 bases from V and 8 bases from J; junction bases left unmatched: 13. The CDR3 length is 16 residues. CDR1 and CDR2 from the germline V gene are MNHNS and SASEGT. The CDR3: CASSVPRTGPWDEQFF. The DNA of the CDR3 is TGTGCCAGCAGTGTCCCCCGGACAGGGCCTTGGGATGAGCAGTTCTTC.